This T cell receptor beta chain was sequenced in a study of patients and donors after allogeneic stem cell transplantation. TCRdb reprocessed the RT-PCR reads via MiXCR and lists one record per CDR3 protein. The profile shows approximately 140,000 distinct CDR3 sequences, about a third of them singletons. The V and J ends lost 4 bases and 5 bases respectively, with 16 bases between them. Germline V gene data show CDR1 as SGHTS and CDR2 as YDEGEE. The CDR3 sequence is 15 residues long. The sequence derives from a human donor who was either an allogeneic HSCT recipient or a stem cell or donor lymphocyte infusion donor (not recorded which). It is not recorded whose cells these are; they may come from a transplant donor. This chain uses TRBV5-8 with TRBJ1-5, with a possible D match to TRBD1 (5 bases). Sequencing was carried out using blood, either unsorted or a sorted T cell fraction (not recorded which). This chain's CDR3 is CASSIGAVGHQPQHF. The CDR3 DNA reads TGTGCCAGCAGCATCGGGGCCGTGGGCCATCAGCCCCAGCATTTT.